The clone carrying this T cell receptor beta chain was detected a few times. Its antigen is undetermined. This entry belongs to a study of cytomegalovirus exposure and HLA in healthy donors. A multiplex PCR was run with 60 Vbeta primers and 13 Jbeta primers. Generated by immunoSEQ multiplex PCR, the TCRdb table keeps only in-frame clones and is missing some. The sample shows 100,000 to 150,000 clones, 73% of them seen only once. General study points: Common viral pathogens (according to a later analysis) appeared linked to several of the most significant clusters. The number of N-insertions in an Asian-associated ancestry cluster was reportedly below the 666-donor mean in a later analysis. Across donors, presence/absence analyses took sequencing depth to be roughly uniform. In a later analysis, specific HLA alleles were associated with 15,000 to 20,000 TCR beta sequences at a 0.05 false discovery rate.

Germline assignment: CDR1 MDHEN and CDR2 SYDVKM. The ends lost 5 bases at V and 1 base at J; junction bases unmatched: 13. CDR3 length equals 17 residues. The TCR comes from a man between 60 and 75 years old in good health and CMV-seropositive. The gene calls are TRBV28 and TRBJ2-5; 7 nucleotides match TRBD1. The sequencing sample was made of PBMCs. The CDR3, as DNA: TGTGCCAGCAGTCCAGACATAGGGGGCGTGAGCCAAGAGACCCAGTACTTC. Its translation: CASSPDIGGVSQETQYF.